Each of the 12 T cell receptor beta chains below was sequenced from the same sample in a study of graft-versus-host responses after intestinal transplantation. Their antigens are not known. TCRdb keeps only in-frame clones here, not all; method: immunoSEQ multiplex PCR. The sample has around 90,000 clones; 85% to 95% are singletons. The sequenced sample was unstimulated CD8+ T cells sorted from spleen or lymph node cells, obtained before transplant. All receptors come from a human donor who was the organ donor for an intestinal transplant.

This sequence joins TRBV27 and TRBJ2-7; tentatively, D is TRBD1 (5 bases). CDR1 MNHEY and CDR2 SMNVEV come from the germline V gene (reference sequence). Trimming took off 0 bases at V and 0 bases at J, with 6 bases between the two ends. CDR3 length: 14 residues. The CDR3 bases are TGTGCCAGCAGTTTATCTGGGGCCTCCTACGAGCAGTACTTC. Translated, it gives CASSLSGASYEQYF.

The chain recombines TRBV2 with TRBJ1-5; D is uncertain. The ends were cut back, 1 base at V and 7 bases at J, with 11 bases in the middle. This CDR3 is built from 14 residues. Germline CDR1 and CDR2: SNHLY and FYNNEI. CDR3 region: CASSEEGEQQPQHF. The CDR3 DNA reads TGTGCCAGCAGTGAAGAGGGAGAACAACAGCCCCAGCATTTT.

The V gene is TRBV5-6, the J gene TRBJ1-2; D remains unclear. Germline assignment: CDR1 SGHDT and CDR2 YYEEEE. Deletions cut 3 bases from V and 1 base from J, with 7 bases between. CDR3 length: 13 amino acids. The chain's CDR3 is CASSSQINYGYTF. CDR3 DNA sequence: TGTGCCAGCAGCTCCCAGATTAACTATGGCTACACCTTC.

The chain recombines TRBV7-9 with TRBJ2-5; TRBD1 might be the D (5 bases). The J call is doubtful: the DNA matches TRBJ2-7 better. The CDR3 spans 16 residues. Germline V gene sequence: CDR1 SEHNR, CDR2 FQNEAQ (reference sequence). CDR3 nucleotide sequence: TGTGCCAGCAGCTTGACCCTCACAGGTACTTCCTACGAGCAGTACTTC. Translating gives CASSLTLTGTSYEQYF.

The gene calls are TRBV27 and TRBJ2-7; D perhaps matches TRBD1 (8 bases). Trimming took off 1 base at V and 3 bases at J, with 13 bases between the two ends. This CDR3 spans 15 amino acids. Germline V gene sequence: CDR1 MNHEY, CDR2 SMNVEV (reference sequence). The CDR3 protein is CASSLFTGGDYEQYF. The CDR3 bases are TGTGCCAGCAGTTTATTCACAGGGGGGGACTACGAGCAGTACTTC.

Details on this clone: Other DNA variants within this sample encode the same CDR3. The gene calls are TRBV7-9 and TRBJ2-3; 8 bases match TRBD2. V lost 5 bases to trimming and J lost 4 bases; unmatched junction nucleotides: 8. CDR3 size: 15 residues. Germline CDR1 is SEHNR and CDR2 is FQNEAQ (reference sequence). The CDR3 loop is CASSNVGLDPDTQYF. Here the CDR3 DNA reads TGTGCCAGCAGCAATGTGGGACTAGACCCAGATACGCAGTATTTT.

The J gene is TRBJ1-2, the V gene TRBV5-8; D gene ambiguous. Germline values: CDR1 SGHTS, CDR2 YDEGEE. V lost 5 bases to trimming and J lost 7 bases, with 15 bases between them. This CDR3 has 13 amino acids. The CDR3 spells CASSQRELPGYTF. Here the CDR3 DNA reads TGTGCCAGCAGTCAAAGGGAGTTGCCTGGCTACACCTTC.

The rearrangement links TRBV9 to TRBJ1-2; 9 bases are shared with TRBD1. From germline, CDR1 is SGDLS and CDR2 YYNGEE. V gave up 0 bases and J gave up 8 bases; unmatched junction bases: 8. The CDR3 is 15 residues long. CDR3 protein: CASSVGGTGLRGYTF. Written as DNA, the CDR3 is TGTGCCAGCAGCGTAGGAGGGACAGGGCTGCGAGGCTACACCTTC. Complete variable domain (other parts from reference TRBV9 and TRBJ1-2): DSGVTQTPKHLITATGQRVTLRCSPRSGDLSVYWYQQSLDQGLQFLIQYYNGEERAKGNILERFSAQQFPDLHSELNLSSLELGDSALYFCASSVGGTGLRGYTFGSGTRLTVV.

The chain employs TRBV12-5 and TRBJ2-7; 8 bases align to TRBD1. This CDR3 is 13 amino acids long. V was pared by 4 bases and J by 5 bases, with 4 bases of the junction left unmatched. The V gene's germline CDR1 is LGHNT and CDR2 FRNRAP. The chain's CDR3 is CASGWTGSDEQYF. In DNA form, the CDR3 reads TGTGCTAGTGGTTGGACAGGGTCAGACGAGCAGTACTTC.

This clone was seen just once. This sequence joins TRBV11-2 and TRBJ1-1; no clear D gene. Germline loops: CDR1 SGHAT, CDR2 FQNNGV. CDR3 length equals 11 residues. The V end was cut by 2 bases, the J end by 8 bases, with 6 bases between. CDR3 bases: TGTGCCAGCAGCTTAAACAGAGAAGCTTTCTTT. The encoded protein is CASSLNREAFF.

The DNA for the CDR3 is TGTGCCAGCAGCTCTACTAGCGCCGATGAGCAGTTCTTC. Protein product: CASSSTSADEQFF. This chain links TRBV7-9 with TRBJ2-1, with 7 bases that match TRBD2. CDR1 SEHNR and CDR2 FQNEAQ come from the germline V gene (reference sequence). The J segment lost 8 bases and the V segment lost 4 bases, leaving 5 bases of the junction unmatched. This CDR3 is 13 amino acids long.

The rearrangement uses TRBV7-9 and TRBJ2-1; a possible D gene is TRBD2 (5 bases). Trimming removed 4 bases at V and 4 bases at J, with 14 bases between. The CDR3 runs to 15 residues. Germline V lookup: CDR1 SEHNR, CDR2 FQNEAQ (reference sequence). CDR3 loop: CASSSPSGKYNEQFF. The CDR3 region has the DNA TGTGCCAGCAGCTCCCCCTCGGGGAAGTACAATGAGCAGTTCTTC. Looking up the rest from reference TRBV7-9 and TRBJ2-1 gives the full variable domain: DTGVSQNPRHKITKRGQNVTFRCDPISEHNRLYWYRQTLGQGPEFLTYFQNEAQLEKSRLLSDRFSAERPKGSFSTLEIQRTEQGDSAMYLCASSSPSGKYNEQFFGPGTRLTVL.